This T cell receptor beta chain was observed in a study of blood T cells in healthy people across ages. J gave up 0 bases and V 4 bases, and 15 bases lay outside the gene matches. This CDR3 has 19 residues. Germline assignment: CDR1 MGHRA and CDR2 YSYEKL. Next came a second PCR, run for roughly 7 to 12 cycles, which used a sample-barcoded 5' primer along with a J-beta primer mix. TCRdb recomputed calls from the 5' RACE reads with MiXCR, one row per CDR3 protein. The data show about 290,000 distinct CDR3 sequences, roughly 26% seen once. This clonotype was detected only a few times. The rearrangement uses TRBV4-1 and TRBJ1-5; 7 bases match TRBD1. Sequenced sample: blood. This receptor was identified in a woman between 65 and 79 years old in good health. The CDR3 sequence: CASSPQGFPSLDSNQPQHF. As DNA, the CDR3 is TGCGCCAGCAGCCCACAGGGGTTTCCGTCATTGGATAGCAATCAGCCCCAGCATTTT.